The rows below give T cell receptor beta chains drawn from one sample of a study of blood T cell repertoires in COVID-19. Libraries were prepared by immunoSEQ multiplex PCR; TCRdb keeps only in-frame clonotypes and omits some of them. The repertoire has more than 300,000 clones, approximately 89% of them found once; the top ten carry about 10%. The specimen sequenced was peripheral blood. These receptors all come from a woman aged 25 to 39 with COVID-19, enrolled during active disease. The CDR3 runs from the conserved cysteine through the conserved F or W. Each record gives: J gene, V gene, CDR3 protein.

J: TRBJ2-3; V: TRBV2; CDR3: CASSERRLAGGPTDTQYF
J: TRBJ2-5; V: TRBV27; CDR3: CASSPDPRVYQETQYF
J: TRBJ1-3; V: TRBV4-1; CDR3: CASSQPLTGTASGNTIYF
J: TRBJ2-7; V: TRBV30; CDR3: CAWSLGDRQYF
J: TRBJ2-7; V: TRBV6-5; CDR3: CASTPGRGESYEQYF
J: TRBJ2-3; V: TRBV27; CDR3: CASGLAGVISDTQYF
J: TRBJ2-5; V: TRBV4-1; CDR3: CASSQDEGSRETQYF
J: TRBJ2-1; V: TRBV29-1; CDR3: CSVGSNEQFF
J: TRBJ1-6; V: TRBV6-1; CDR3: CASSESTPLHF
J: TRBJ2-3; V: TRBV15; CDR3: CATSRAAGTKYTQYF
J: TRBJ2-5; V: TRBV5-6; CDR3: CASSLVPSGRIQETQYF
J: TRBJ1-6; V: TRBV18; CDR3: CASSALSPQQGGNSPLHF
J: TRBJ1-6; V: TRBV6-4; CDR3: CASSEGDSSPLHF
J: TRBJ2-2; V: TRBV4-1; CDR3: CASSHGLAGGGGELFF
J: TRBJ2-2; V: TRBV6-5; CDR3: CASNQEGSNTGELFF
J: TRBJ2-7; V: TRBV7-2; CDR3: CASRRQGGIYEQYF
J: TRBJ2-7; V: TRBV2; CDR3: CASRAGTSASYEQYF
J: TRBJ1-3; V: TRBV4-3; CDR3: CASSRGTGDENTIYF
J: TRBJ2-7; V: TRBV28; CDR3: CASSFATGSYEQYF
J: TRBJ1-6; V: TRBV4-3; CDR3: CASSQDQDYSYNSPLHF
J: TRBJ2-7; V: TRBV11-2; CDR3: CASSLGTEYEQYF
J: TRBJ2-7; V: TRBV7-9; CDR3: CASSLQGNEQYF
J: TRBJ2-7; V: TRBV11-2; CDR3: CASSSETSEQYF
J: TRBJ2-7; V: TRBV30; CDR3: CAWTPGLAIGYEQYF
J: TRBJ2-7; V: TRBV7-5; CDR3: CARSYPRDRGYEQYF
J: TRBJ2-1; V: TRBV2; CDR3: CASSETSGRAVVYNEQFF
J: TRBJ2-5; V: TRBV27; CDR3: CASAGSGRARETQYF
J: TRBJ1-1; V: TRBV2; CDR3: CASPTSGRMNTEAFF
J: TRBJ2-1; V: TRBV24-1; CDR3: CASQREVHNEQFF
J: TRBJ1-6; V: TRBV6-6; CDR3: CASSYSAREAPPLHF
J: TRBJ2-3; V: TRBV3-1/TRBV3-2; CDR3: CASSQPPSGRPDTQYF
J: TRBJ2-1; V: TRBV7-9; CDR3: CASSGGQAGGRYNEQFF
J: TRBJ2-3; V: TRBV7-2; CDR3: CASSPGSGYTTDTQYF
J: TRBJ2-5; V: TRBV2; CDR3: CASRGNAGETQYF
J: TRBJ1-1; V: TRBV5-1; CDR3: CASTRGDWNTEAFF
J: TRBJ1-2; V: TRBV7-9; CDR3: CASSPWDRGASSYGYTF
J: TRBJ1-2; V: TRBV7-9; CDR3: CASSYPRDRNYGYTF
J: TRBJ2-7; V: TRBV5-1; CDR3: CASSLAGVAGDYEQYF
J: TRBJ1-5; V: TRBV6-4; CDR3: CASSEQGGHQPQHF
J: TRBJ2-2; V: TRBV5-1; CDR3: CASRQTGGTGELFF
J: TRBJ1-1; V: TRBV5-5; CDR3: CASSLRQGYTEAFF
J: TRBJ2-3; V: TRBV5-1; CDR3: CASSLAASGLTSTDTQYF
J: TRBJ1-5; V: TRBV5-3; CDR3: CARSFEWRDSYSNQPQHF
J: TRBJ2-6; V: TRBV18; CDR3: CASSPLDRVLPGANVLTF
J: TRBJ1-5; V: TRBV19; CDR3: CASSMPGQGAQPQHF
J: TRBJ2-5; V: TRBV27; CDR3: CASSLIQGETQYF
J: TRBJ1-4; V: TRBV6-2/TRBV6-3; CDR3: CASSPHRGEKLFF
J: TRBJ2-5; V: TRBV2; CDR3: CAGRLGTTEETQYF